The sequence of this T cell receptor beta chain was determined in a study of blood T cells in healthy people across ages. The second PCR ran about 6 to 12 cycles with a sample-barcoded 5' primer and J-beta primers. Every sample produced at least 2.5 million CDR3-containing paired-end reads. One entry per CDR3 protein results from TCRdb running MiXCR on the 5' RACE reads. The sample consists of 800,000 or so distinct CDR3 sequences, approximately 25% of them appearing once. A few counts support this clonotype. In addition, the sample was reused for a study of T cells of mothers and their children.

The TCR originated in a boy aged 5-17 years in good health. Source material: blood.

This chain's CDR3 is CASSQDREPGNTIYF. In DNA, the CDR3 is TGCGCCAGCAGCCAAGATCGGGAACCTGGAAACACCATATATTTT. The rearrangement links TRBV4-3 to TRBJ1-3; D call uncertain. Germline V gives CDR1 LGHNA, CDR2 YSLEER. The CDR3 extends over 15 amino acids. Trimming pared 0 bases from V and 2 bases from J, leaving 8 bases between.